The 12 T cell receptor beta chains below were found in one sample sequenced in a study of identifying expanded T cells in peripheral blood. Clones were sequenced by immunoSEQ multiplex PCR, and TCRdb holds only the in-frame ones, with some missing. The sample carries 80,000 to 95,000 clones, approximately 88% recorded once. The sample consisted of blood. The receptors here all came from a person aged 18-69 years in good health.

The V and J genes are TRBV6-4 and TRBJ2-3; 7 bases are a match to TRBD2. The CDR3 extends over 16 amino acids. J gave up 2 bases and V 3 bases, and 8 bases lay outside the gene matches. Germline values: CDR1 MRHNA, CDR2 SNTAGT. For the CDR3, the DNA is TGTGCCAGCAGTGAAACGTCTAGCGGTTCCACAGATACGCAGTATTTT. Translating it yields CASSETSSGSTDTQYF.

To note about this clone: Other DNA sequences in this sample translate to the same CDR3. The chain uses TRBV4-2 and TRBJ1-1, with D perhaps TRBD1 (5 bases). V lost 1 base and J 2 bases, leaving 8 bases between the germline ends. Germline V gene data show CDR1 as LGHNA and CDR2 as YNFKEQ. This CDR3 is 14 amino acids long. The DNA of the CDR3 is TGTGCCAGCAGCCAAGTTGGGGCTAACACTGAAGCTTTCTTT. Its protein is CASSQVGANTEAFF.

This clone occurred a few times. The chain joins TRBV25-1 to TRBJ2-3; TRBD1 matches 10 bases. The germline gives CDR1 MGHDK, CDR2 SYGVNS. V lost 0 bases to trimming and J lost 8 bases; unmatched junction nucleotides: 2. This CDR3 has 14 amino acids. The CDR3 DNA reads TGTGCCAGCAGTGAATACCGGGACAGGGGTACGCAGTATTTT. Protein product: CASSEYRDRGTQYF.

The CDR3 DNA reads as TGCGCCAGCAGCTTGGACGACAGCATAGATGAAAAACTGTTTTTT. It yields the protein CASSLDDSIDEKLFF. The rearrangement uses TRBV5-1 and TRBJ1-4; D is possibly TRBD1 (5 bases). The CDR3 extends over 15 amino acids. CDR1 is SGHRS and CDR2 is YFSETQ in the germline V gene. V lost 0 bases, J lost 6 bases, and 12 bases lay in between. Variable domain in full (rest from reference TRBV5-1 and TRBJ1-4): KAGVTQTPRYLIKTRGQQVTLSCSPISGHRSVSWYQQTPGQGLQFLFEYFSETQRNKGNFPGRFSGRQFSNSRSEMNVSTLELGDSALYLCASSLDDSIDEKLFFGSGTQLSVL.

The J gene is TRBJ2-2, the V gene TRBV4-1, with D hard to call. This CDR3 has 14 amino acids. The V gene's germline CDR1 is MGHRA and CDR2 YSYEKL. V dropped 1 base and J dropped 7 bases, with 10 bases sitting between them. DNA for the CDR3: TGCGCCAGCAGCCAAGTATCAGACTTCGGGGAGCTGTTTTTT. Protein product: CASSQVSDFGELFF.

The gene calls are TRBV9 and TRBJ2-3; the match to TRBD2 covers 9 bases. In germline, CDR1 is SGDLS, CDR2 YYNGEE. With 2 bases clipped from V and 3 bases from J, the junction kept 4 bases outside the gene matches. This CDR3 is built from 15 residues. The CDR3 DNA follows: TGTGCCAGCAGCGTGGGCGGGAGGGGAACAGATACGCAGTATTTT. Translated: CASSVGGRGTDTQYF. Using reference TRBV9 and TRBJ2-3 for the parts outside the CDR3, the full variable domain is DSGVTQTPKHLITATGQRVTLRCSPRSGDLSVYWYQQSLDQGLQFLIQYYNGEERAKGNILERFSAQQFPDLHSELNLSSLELGDSALYFCASSVGGRGTDTQYFGPGTRLTVL.

The J gene is TRBJ2-7, the V gene TRBV9; the D call may be TRBD1 or TRBD2 (5 bases each). The CDR3 contains 15 residues. Germline V gene lookup returns CDR1 SGDLS and CDR2 YYNGEE. The V end was cut by 4 bases, the J end by 2 bases, with 16 bases between. This CDR3 is CASSPPEEGAYEQYF. The CDR3 bases are TGTGCCAGCAGCCCTCCGGAGGAAGGGGCCTACGAGCAGTACTTC. Variable domain in full (rest from reference TRBV9 and TRBJ2-7): DSGVTQTPKHLITATGQRVTLRCSPRSGDLSVYWYQQSLDQGLQFLIQYYNGEERAKGNILERFSAQQFPDLHSELNLSSLELGDSALYFCASSPPEEGAYEQYFGPGTRLTVT.

The chain couples TRBV19 to TRBJ2-5, with TRBD1 matching over 7 bases. TRBJ2-7 explains the end of the DNA better; the J call may be wrong. In germline, CDR1 is LNHDA, CDR2 SQIVND (reference sequence). This CDR3 has 17 amino acids. Here the CDR3 DNA reads TGTGCCAGTAGTATCAGACCGGACAGGCCGCTTAGCTACGAGCAGTACTTC. Its protein is CASSIRPDRPLSYEQYF.

The chain has TRBV6-5 and TRBJ1-4, with 7 bases fitting TRBD1. The J segment lost 5 bases and the V segment lost 0 bases, leaving 6 bases of the junction unmatched. The CDR3 spans 16 residues. CDR1 is MNHEY, CDR2 SVGAGI, per germline. The DNA for the CDR3 is TGTGCCAGCAGTTACTCGATAGCCAGGGGGAATGAAAAACTGTTTTTT. This gives the protein CASSYSIARGNEKLFF.

The rearrangement uses TRBV5-4 and TRBJ1-1; D gene uncertain. V was pared by 4 bases and J by 6 bases, with 25 bases between. Germline CDR1 and CDR2: SGHNT and YYREEE (reference sequence). The CDR3 totals 17 residues. The CDR3 DNA reads TGTGCCAGCAGCCCGAGGGCCCTGCCGGGCGTGGGGTCTGAAGCTTTCTTT. Translation: CASSPRALPGVGSEAFF.

A single count supports this clone. Other DNA sequences in the sample encode the same CDR3. This sequence joins TRBV2 and TRBJ1-3; D gene uncertain. Trimming pared 3 bases from V and 4 bases from J, leaving 4 bases between. From germline, CDR1 is SNHLY and CDR2 FYNNEI. The CDR3 loop spans 12 amino acids. CDR3 sequence: CASSEGGNTIYF. Written as DNA, the CDR3 is TGTGCCAGCAGTGAGGGGGGAAACACCATATATTTT.

V usage is TRBV28 and J usage is TRBJ2-7; TRBD2 aligns across 7 bases. The CDR3 consists of 13 residues. The V and J ends lost 9 bases and 6 bases, in that order; junction bases with no gene match: 11. Germline V gene sequence: CDR1 MDHEN, CDR2 SYDVKM. The chain's CDR3 is CASGGGSTLEQYF. CDR3 bases: TGTGCCAGTGGTGGCGGGAGCACCCTCGAGCAGTACTTC.